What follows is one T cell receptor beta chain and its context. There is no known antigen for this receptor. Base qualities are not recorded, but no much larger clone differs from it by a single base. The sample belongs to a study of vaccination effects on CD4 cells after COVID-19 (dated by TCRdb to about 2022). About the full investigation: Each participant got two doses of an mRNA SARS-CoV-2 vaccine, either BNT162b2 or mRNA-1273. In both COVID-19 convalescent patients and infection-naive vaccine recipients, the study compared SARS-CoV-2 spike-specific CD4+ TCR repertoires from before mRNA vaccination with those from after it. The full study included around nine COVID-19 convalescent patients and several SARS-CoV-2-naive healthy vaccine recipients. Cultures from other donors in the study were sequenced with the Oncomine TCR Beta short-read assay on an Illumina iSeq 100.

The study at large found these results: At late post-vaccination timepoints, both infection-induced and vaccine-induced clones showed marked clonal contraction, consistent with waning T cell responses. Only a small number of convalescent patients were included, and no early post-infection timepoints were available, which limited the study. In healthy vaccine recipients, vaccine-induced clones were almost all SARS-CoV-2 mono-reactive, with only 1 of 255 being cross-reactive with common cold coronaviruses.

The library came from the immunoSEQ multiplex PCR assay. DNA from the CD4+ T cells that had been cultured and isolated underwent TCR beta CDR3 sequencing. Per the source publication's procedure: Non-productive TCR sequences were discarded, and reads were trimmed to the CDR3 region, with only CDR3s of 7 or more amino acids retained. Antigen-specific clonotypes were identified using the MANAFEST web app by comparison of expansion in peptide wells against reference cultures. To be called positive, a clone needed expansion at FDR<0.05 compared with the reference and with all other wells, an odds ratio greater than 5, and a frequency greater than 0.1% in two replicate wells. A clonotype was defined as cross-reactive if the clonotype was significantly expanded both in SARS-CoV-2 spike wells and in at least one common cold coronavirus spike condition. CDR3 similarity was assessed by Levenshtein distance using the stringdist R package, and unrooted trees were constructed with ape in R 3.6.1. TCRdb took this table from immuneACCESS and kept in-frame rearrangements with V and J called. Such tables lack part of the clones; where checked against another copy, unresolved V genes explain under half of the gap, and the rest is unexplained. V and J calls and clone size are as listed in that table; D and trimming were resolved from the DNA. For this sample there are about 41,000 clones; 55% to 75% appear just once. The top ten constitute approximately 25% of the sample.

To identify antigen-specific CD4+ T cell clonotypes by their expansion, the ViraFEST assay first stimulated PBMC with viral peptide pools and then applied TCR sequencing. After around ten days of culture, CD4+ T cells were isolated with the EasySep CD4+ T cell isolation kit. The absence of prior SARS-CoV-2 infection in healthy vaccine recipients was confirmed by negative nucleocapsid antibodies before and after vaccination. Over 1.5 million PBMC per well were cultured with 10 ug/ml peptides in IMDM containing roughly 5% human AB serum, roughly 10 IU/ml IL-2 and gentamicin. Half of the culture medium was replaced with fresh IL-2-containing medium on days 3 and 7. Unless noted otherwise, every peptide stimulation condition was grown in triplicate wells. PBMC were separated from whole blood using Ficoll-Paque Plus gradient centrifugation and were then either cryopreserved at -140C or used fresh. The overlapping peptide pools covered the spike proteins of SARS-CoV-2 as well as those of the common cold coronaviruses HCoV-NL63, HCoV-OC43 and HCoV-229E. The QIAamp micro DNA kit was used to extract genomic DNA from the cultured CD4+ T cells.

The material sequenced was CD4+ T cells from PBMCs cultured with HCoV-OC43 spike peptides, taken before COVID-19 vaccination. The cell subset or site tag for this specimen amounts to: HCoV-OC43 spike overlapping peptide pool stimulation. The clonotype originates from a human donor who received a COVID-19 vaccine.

The nucleotide sequence is TGCGCCAGCAGCCCCGGACCATCCACCTACGAGCAGTACTTC. It translates as CASSPGPSTYEQYF. Recombination linked TRBV4-3 to TRBJ2-7; the D gene cannot be named for sure. Inclusive of the bounding cysteine and phenylalanine, the CDR3 is 14 residues long. The kept DNA is CDR3 alone, 42 bases in frame from the first base. V lost 4 bases and J lost 2 bases; the stretch between them is 12 bases long. For CDR1 and CDR2, the germline V gene lists LGHNA and YSLEER.